This T cell receptor beta chain was documented in a study of siplizumab effects on memory and regulatory T cells. This CDR3 is built from 15 residues. Trimming took 4 bases from V and 5 from J; bases not matched to a gene: 10. CDR1 LNHDA and CDR2 SQIVND come from the germline V gene (reference sequence). Approximately 98,000 TCR templates were measured in each sample. Data came from immunoSEQ multiplex PCR; TCRdb stores just in-frame clones and leaves some out. The table includes 99,000 or so clones, approximately 94% detected once. The TCR was taken from a human donor in good health. The specimen was CD4+ T cells sorted from blood. The chain couples TRBV19 to TRBJ2-5; 7 nucleotides align to TRBD1. The CDR3 protein is CASSRPGQLGETQYF. The CDR3 coding sequence is TGTGCCAGTAGTAGACCGGGACAGCTCGGGGAGACCCAGTACTTC.